This T cell receptor (beta chain) is from a study of blood T cell repertoires in COVID-19. Looking at the study overall: T cells, B-cell-depleted T cells, or PBMCs supplied cDNA or gDNA.

Authors' methods: Using reference gene primer amplification, nucleated cell counts were estimated. Assay used: immunoSEQ multiplex PCR; TCRdb lists only in-frame clones, some missing. That table gives V, J and clone size, and the DNA gave D and trimming. The sample records about 170,000 clones, around 79% being singletons. Looked up from germline, CDR1 is SNHLY and CDR2 is FYNNEI. This CDR3 contains 12 residues. V was cut by 4 bases and J by 7 bases, with 10 bases left in between. Which cohort a participant joined came from the clinical history participants gave. The specimen was PBMCs or T cells enriched from blood (not recorded which). This sequence joins TRBV2 and TRBJ1-2; possibly TRBD1 for D (5 bases). The clonotype was recovered from a woman aged 65 to 85 in a cohort exposed to, infected with or recovered from COVID-19 (not recorded which). CDR3 bases: TGTGCCAGCAGTGGACAGCTTCTTGGCTACACCTTC. As protein: CASSGQLLGYTF. The variable domain in full, completed from reference TRBV2 and TRBJ1-2, reads EPEVTQTPSHQVTQMGQEVILRCVPISNHLYFYWYRQILGQKVEFLVSFYNNEISEKSEIFDDQFSVERPDGSNFTLKIRSTKLEDSAMYFCASSGQLLGYTFGSGTRLTVV.